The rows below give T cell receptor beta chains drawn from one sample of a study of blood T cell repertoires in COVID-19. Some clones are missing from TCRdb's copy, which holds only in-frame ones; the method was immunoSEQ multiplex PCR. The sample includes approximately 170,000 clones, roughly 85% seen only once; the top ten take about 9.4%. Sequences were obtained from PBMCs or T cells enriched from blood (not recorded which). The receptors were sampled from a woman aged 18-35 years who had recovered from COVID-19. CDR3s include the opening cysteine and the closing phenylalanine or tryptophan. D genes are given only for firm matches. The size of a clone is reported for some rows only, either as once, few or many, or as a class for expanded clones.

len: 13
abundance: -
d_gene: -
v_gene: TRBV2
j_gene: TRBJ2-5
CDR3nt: TGTGCCAGCAGGCCCATTGGGCCAGAGACCCAGTACTTC
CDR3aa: CASRPIGPETQYF

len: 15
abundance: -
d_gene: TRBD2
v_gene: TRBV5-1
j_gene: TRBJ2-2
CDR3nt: TGCGCCAGCAGCTTGGAACTAGCGGACACCGGGGAGCTGTTTTTT
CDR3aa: CASSLELADTGELFF

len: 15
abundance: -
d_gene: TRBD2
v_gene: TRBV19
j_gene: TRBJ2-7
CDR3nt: TGTGCCAGTAGAAGAACTAGCGGGGTTATCTACGAGCAGTACTTC
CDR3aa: CASRRTSGVIYEQYF

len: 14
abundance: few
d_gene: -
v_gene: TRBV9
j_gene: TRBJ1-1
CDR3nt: TGTGCCAGCAGCGCTTCTCTAGTCCGACGTGAAGCTTTCTTT
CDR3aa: CASSASLVRREAFF

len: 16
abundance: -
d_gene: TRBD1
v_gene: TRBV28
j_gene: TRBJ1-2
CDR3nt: TGTGCCAGCAGCACCCTCGGGACAGGTCATTACTATGGCTACACCTTC
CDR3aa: CASSTLGTGHYYGYTF

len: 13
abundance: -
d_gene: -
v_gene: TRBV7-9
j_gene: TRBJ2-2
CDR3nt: TGTGCCAGCAGCTTTGGGGGGACCGGGGAGCTGTTTTTT
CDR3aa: CASSFGGTGELFF

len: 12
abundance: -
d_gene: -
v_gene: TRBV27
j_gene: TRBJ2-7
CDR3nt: TGTGCCAGCAGGTCCGGGAGCTACGAGCAGTACTTC
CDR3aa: CASRSGSYEQYF

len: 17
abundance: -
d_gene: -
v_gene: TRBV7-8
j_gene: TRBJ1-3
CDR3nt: TGTGCCAGCAGCCACCGGAACGGGGCAGGGGCTGGAAACACCATATATTTT
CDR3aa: CASSHRNGAGAGNTIYF

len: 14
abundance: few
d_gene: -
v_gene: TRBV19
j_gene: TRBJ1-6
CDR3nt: TGTGCCAGTAGTATAAGTCAGGGAAGCTCACCCCTCCACTTT
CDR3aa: CASSISQGSSPLHF

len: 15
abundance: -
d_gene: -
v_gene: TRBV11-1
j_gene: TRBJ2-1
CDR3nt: TGTGCCAGCACGCTCGGGCTAGCTCCCTCCAATGAGCAGTTCTTC
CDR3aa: CASTLGLAPSNEQFF

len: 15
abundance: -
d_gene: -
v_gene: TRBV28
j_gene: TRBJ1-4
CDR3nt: TGTGCCAGCAGTTTGGTTTCAGGCAGCTATGAAAAACTGTTTTTT
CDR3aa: CASSLVSGSYEKLFF

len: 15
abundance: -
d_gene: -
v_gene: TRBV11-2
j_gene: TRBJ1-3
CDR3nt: TGTGCCAGCAGCCCCCGCGGGGCCTCTGGAAACACCATATATTTT
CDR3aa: CASSPRGASGNTIYF

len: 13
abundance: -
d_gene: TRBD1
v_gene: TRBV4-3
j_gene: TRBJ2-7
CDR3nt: TGCGCCAGCAGCCGGGACAGGGGTTACGAGCAGTACTTC
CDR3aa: CASSRDRGYEQYF

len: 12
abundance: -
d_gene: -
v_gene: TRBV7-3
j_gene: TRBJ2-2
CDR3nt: TGTGCCAGCAGCCCTTACACCGGGGAGCTGTTTTTT
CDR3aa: CASSPYTGELFF

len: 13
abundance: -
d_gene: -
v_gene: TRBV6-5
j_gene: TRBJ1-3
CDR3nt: TGTGCCAGCAGGGACACCTCTGGAAACACCATATATTTT
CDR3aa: CASRDTSGNTIYF

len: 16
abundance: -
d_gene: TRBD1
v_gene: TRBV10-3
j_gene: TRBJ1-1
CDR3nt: TGTGCCATCAGTGACCCAAATACAGGGGCGGACACTGAAGCTTTCTTT
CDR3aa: CAISDPNTGADTEAFF

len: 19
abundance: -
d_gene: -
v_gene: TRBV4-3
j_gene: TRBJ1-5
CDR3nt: TGCGCCAGCAGCCAAGACTGGGCGACAGGAGATTATAGCAATCAGCCCCAGCATTTT
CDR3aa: CASSQDWATGDYSNQPQHF

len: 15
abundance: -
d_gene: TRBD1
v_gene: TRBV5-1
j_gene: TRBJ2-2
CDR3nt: TGCGCCAGCAGCGCCGGGACAGGGAGGGTACGGGAGCTGTTTTTT
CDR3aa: CASSAGTGRVRELFF